A single sample is the source of the 14 T cell receptor beta chains below, sequenced in a study of blood T cell dynamics during melanoma immunotherapy. Time point specified: pre-treatment baseline. Using immunoSEQ multiplex PCR, the repertoire was profiled, and TCRdb retains in-frame clones only, with some absent. The data hold 16,000 or so clones, with around 85% observed a single time. Specimen: blood, collected from a patient treated with checkpoint blockade. These receptors originate from a human donor with melanoma.

The genes are TRBV5-5 and TRBJ2-7; 7 nucleotides line up with TRBD1. Losses at the gene ends were 3 bases for V and 1 base for J; bases not matched to a gene: 10. Germline V gene sequence: CDR1 SGHKS, CDR2 YYEKEE (reference sequence). The CDR3 consists of 16 residues. In DNA, the CDR3 is TGTGCCAGCAGCTCCATCTACCGGGACAGATCCTACGAGCAGTACTTC. Translation gives CASSSIYRDRSYEQYF.

In this sample, this clone turned up a few times. This chain connects TRBV6-6 to TRBJ1-5, with a possible D match to TRBD1 (6 bases). V was shortened by 6 bases and J by 7 bases, with 19 bases between the two germline ends. The CDR3 spans 15 residues. Germline V gives CDR1 MNHNY, CDR2 SVGAGI (reference sequence). The CDR3 bases are TGTGCCAGCAGGTTCTGGGGGGCGCAGGGGCAGCCCCAGCATTTT. Translating gives CASRFWGAQGQPQHF.

The genes are TRBV9 and TRBJ2-3; D may be TRBD1 or TRBD2 (6 bases each). Germline CDR1 SGDLS, CDR2 YYNGEE. CDR3 length equals 14 residues. The V and J ends lost 6 bases and 4 bases respectively, with 15 bases between them. DNA of the CDR3: TGTGCCAGCAACCTAGGGGGGACTGCAGATACGCAGTATTTT. It translates to CASNLGGTADTQYF.

The J gene is TRBJ1-3, the V gene TRBV10-3, with D uncertain. Germline loops: CDR1 ENHRY, CDR2 SYGVKD. The CDR3 sequence is 15 residues long. V shed 4 bases and J shed 0 bases, with 10 bases lying between them. This chain's CDR3 is CAISGPRTSGNTIYF. The CDR3 nucleotides read TGTGCCATCAGTGGTCCGCGTACCTCTGGAAACACCATATATTTT.

The V gene is TRBV7-8, the J gene TRBJ1-1; 8 bases agree with TRBD1. The CDR3 runs to 14 residues. J lost 1 base, V lost 4 bases, and 2 bases had no gene match. CDR1 SGHVS and CDR2 FQNEAQ come from the germline V gene. The CDR3 loop is CASSSGTGNTEAFF. CDR3 DNA: TGTGCCAGCAGCTCCGGGACAGGGAACACTGAAGCTTTCTTT.

The V gene is TRBV5-1, the J gene TRBJ2-3, with no clear D. The V end was cut by 4 bases, the J end by 0 bases, with 9 bases between. The germline gives CDR1 SGHRS, CDR2 YFSETQ. This CDR3 spans 14 amino acids. Written as DNA, the CDR3 is TGCGCCAGCAGCGGTTTTGTGAGCACAGATACGCAGTATTTT. Translation gives CASSGFVSTDTQYF.

The chain combines TRBV10-2 with TRBJ2-3; a possible D gene is TRBD1 (5 bases). Per germline, CDR1 WSHSY and CDR2 SAAADI. This CDR3 is 13 amino acids long. V was pared by 3 bases and J by 14 bases, with 18 bases between. CDR3 sequence (DNA): TGCGCCAGCAGTGATTCCGCGGCCCTGGGGCCGTATTTT. Translating gives CASSDSAALGPYF.

This chain connects TRBV5-6 to TRBJ1-1; 8 bases agree with TRBD1. Germline trimming cut 5 bases from V and 6 bases from J; bases unmatched to any gene: 15. The CDR3 consists of 16 residues. Germline loops: CDR1 SGHDT, CDR2 YYEEEE. The CDR3 nucleotides are TGTGCCAGCAGTCTTGATTACAGGGGGGGCTACTCTGAAGCTTTCTTT. Its translation: CASSLDYRGGYSEAFF.

The chain links TRBV7-2 to TRBJ2-7; D may be TRBD1 or TRBD2 (8 bases each). This CDR3 is built from 17 residues. Germline V gene sequence: CDR1 SGHTA, CDR2 FQGNSA. V lost 1 base and J lost 3, with 19 bases in between. The CDR3, as DNA: TGTGCCAGCAGCTTAGGCGGGGGGACAGGAGGAGTCTACGAGCAGTACTTC. Amino acids: CASSLGGGTGGVYEQYF.

The chain combines TRBV2 with TRBJ1-1; 7 bases map to TRBD1. Germline lookup yields CDR1 SNHLY and CDR2 FYNNEI. The J segment lost 4 bases and the V segment lost 6 bases, leaving 5 bases of the junction unmatched. The CDR3 totals 13 residues. The CDR3 reads CASRKQGTTEAFF. CDR3 DNA sequence: TGTGCCAGCAGAAAACAGGGGACCACTGAAGCTTTCTTT.

J is TRBJ2-7 and V is TRBV6-1; possibly TRBD1 for D (6 bases). V was trimmed by 5 bases and J by 2 bases, leaving 10 bases between them. This CDR3 region has 13 residues. Per germline, CDR1 MNHNS and CDR2 SASEGT. The CDR3 bases are TGTGCCAGCAGTCACAGGGCTACCTACGAGCAGTACTTC. This encodes CASSHRATYEQYF.

The table lists this clone with a few counts. V and J are TRBV6-5 and TRBJ1-5; a possible D gene is TRBD1 (6 bases). Per germline, CDR1 MNHEY and CDR2 SVGAGI. The CDR3 extends over 15 amino acids. Deletions cut 0 bases from V and 3 bases from J, with 9 bases between. DNA for the CDR3: TGTGCCAGCAGTTACTCGTGGGACAACAATCAGCCCCAGCATTTT. Encoded protein: CASSYSWDNNQPQHF.

The CDR3 region is CASSPSPAGVHEQYF. In nucleotides, the CDR3 is TGTGCCAGCAGCCCCAGCCCAGCGGGGGTCCACGAGCAGTACTTC. This chain uses TRBV9 with TRBJ2-7; TRBD2 matches 8 bases. CDR1 is SGDLS and CDR2 is YYNGEE in the germline V gene. V lost 4 bases to trimming and J lost 5 bases; unmatched junction nucleotides: 11. CDR3 length: 15 residues.

The chain couples TRBV7-3 to TRBJ1-1; no clear D. V was shortened by 5 bases and J by 0 bases, with 16 bases between the two germline ends. Germline-derived CDR1 and CDR2 are SGHTA and FQGTGA. This CDR3 spans 16 amino acids. The CDR3 protein is CASSARGSFMNTEAFF. CDR3 sequence (DNA): TGTGCCAGCAGCGCCCGGGGTTCCTTCATGAACACTGAAGCTTTCTTT.